This T cell receptor beta chain originates from a study of blood T cell repertoires in COVID-19. Study background: Donors in the United States, Italy and Spain gave samples during acute or convalescent COVID-19. Nucleic acid was either cDNA or gDNA, and it came from T cells, B-cell-depleted T cells, or PBMCs.

To note about this clone: One end of the junction does not line up with germline, which may come from a read error.

Per the original data handling: For nucleated cells, counts were estimated from reference gene primer amplification. Only in-frame clones appear in the TCRdb table, and some are missing; sequencing was by immunoSEQ multiplex PCR. V and J calls and clone size are copied from that table; D and trimming were computed from the DNA. The table has about 100,000 clones, 75% to 85% seen once. Germline V gene sequence: CDR1 SGHRS, CDR2 YFSETQ. This CDR3 is built from 16 residues. Material: peripheral blood. The source is a woman older than 75 with active or convalescent COVID-19. V gene TRBV5-1 combines with J gene TRBJ2-5, with D maybe TRBD2 (5 bases). This CDR3 reads CASSFSGMPQSSSQYF. The CDR3 DNA follows: TGTGCCAGCAGCTTTTCCGGGATGCCCCAGAGTTCGTCCCAGTACTTC. The full variable domain, completed using reference TRBV5-1 and TRBJ2-5, is KAGVTQTPRYLIKTRGQQVTLSCSPISGHRSVSWYQQTPGQGLQFLFEYFSETQRNKGNFPGRFSGRQFSNSRSEMNVSTLELGDSALYLCASSFSGMPQSSSQYFGPGTRLLVL.